This is a list of T cell receptor beta chains from one sample in a study of blood T cell repertoires in COVID-19. Only in-frame clones appear in the TCRdb table, and some are missing; sequencing was by immunoSEQ multiplex PCR. The table includes some 180,000 clones, 80% detected once. Sample: PBMCs or T cells enriched from blood (not recorded which). These receptor sequences come from a man in his 60s who had been exposed to COVID-19. CDR3s include the opening cysteine and the closing phenylalanine or tryptophan. D genes are given only for firm matches. Where a row states a size, it is once, few, many or the class of an expanded clone; other rows omit it.

J gene	D gene	clone size	CDR3 length	V gene	CDR3 DNA	CDR3 protein
TRBJ2-1	TRBD2	NA	19	TRBV9	TGTGCCAGCAGCGTAGGTGCCACTAGCGGGAGGGCCAGGTACAATGAGCAGTTCTTC	CASSVGATSGRARYNEQFF
TRBJ2-1	NA	few	15	TRBV5-4	TGTGCCAGCATTCCTCAGGCGGGAAGCAACAATGAGCAGTTCTTC	CASIPQAGSNNEQFF
TRBJ2-5	TRBD2	NA	13	TRBV28	TGTGCCAGCAGTACTGAACCGGGACTAGCCCAGTACTTC	CASSTEPGLAQYF
TRBJ1-5	NA	NA	13	TRBV7-8	TGTGCCAGCAGCTCGCAGAGGAATCAGCCCCAGCATTTT	CASSSQRNQPQHF
TRBJ2-2	TRBD2	NA	16	TRBV7-2	TGTGCCAGCAGCTTAATAGCGGGAGACTTACGAGGGGAGCTGTTTTTT	CASSLIAGDLRGELFF
TRBJ2-1	TRBD1	NA	16	TRBV7-2	TGTGCCAGCAGCTACCGCCGGGACAGGAGATACAATGAGCAGTTCTTC	CASSYRRDRRYNEQFF
TRBJ2-5	TRBD1	NA	13	TRBV2	TGTGCCAGCACCCCGGACAGGACAAAGACCCAGTACTTC	CASTPDRTKTQYF
TRBJ1-3	NA	NA	13	TRBV12-3/TRBV12-4	TGTGCCAGCAGTCGCGACACTGGAAACACCATATATTTT	CASSRDTGNTIYF
TRBJ1-4	NA	NA	16	TRBV7-9	TGTGCCAGCAGCTTAGTTTCGGGGAGCACTAATGAAAAACTGTTTTTT	CASSLVSGSTNEKLFF
TRBJ2-5	TRBD2	NA	16	TRBV7-3	TGTGCCAGCAGCTTAAATGGCCTAGCGGGAGTTGAGACCCAGTACTTC	CASSLNGLAGVETQYF
TRBJ2-1	NA	once	14	TRBV12-5	TGTGCTAGTGGTTTGTCGTCGGGGTACCATGAGCAGTTCTTC	CASGLSSGYHEQFF
TRBJ1-5	NA	NA	15	TRBV2	TGTGCCAGCAGGCAGGAGGCGAATAGCAATCAGCCCCAGCATTTT	CASRQEANSNQPQHF
TRBJ2-1	NA	NA	14	TRBV5-1	TGCGCCAGCAGCCCGGGTATGTCCTACAATGAGCAGTTCTTC	CASSPGMSYNEQFF
TRBJ1-1	NA	NA	13	TRBV5-1	TGCGCCAGCAGCTTGGACAGTCTCGGGAGAGCTTTCTTT	CASSLDSLGRAFF
TRBJ1-1	NA	NA	13	TRBV19	TGTGCCAGTAGTATAGAGTGGCAGACTGAAGCTTTCTTT	CASSIEWQTEAFF
TRBJ2-2	TRBD1	NA	16	TRBV9	TGTGCCAGCAGCTTCAGTGGGACAGCGAACACCGGGGAGCTGTTTTTT	CASSFSGTANTGELFF
TRBJ1-1	NA	NA	12	TRBV3-1/TRBV3-2	TGTGCCAGCAGCCAACCTCCTGGGGGACTCTTCTTT	CASSQPPGGLFF
TRBJ2-5	TRBD1	NA	15	TRBV11-2	TGTGCCAGCAGCTTAGTGGGACAGGGGCAAGAGACCCAGTACTTC	CASSLVGQGQETQYF
TRBJ2-2	TRBD1	NA	16	TRBV4-3	TGCGCCAGCAGCCAAGACCTCCAGGGGGCTGCCGGGGAGCTGTTTTTT	CASSQDLQGAAGELFF
TRBJ2-1	TRBD2	few	15	TRBV7-9	TGTGCCAGCAGCTTAGGACTAGCGGTTCACAATGAGCAGTTCTTC	CASSLGLAVHNEQFF
TRBJ2-7	TRBD2	NA	16	TRBV29-1	TGCAGCGTTGAAGGCCTGGCGATAGCGGGAACCTACGAGCAGTACTTC	CSVEGLAIAGTYEQYF
TRBJ2-7	NA	NA	13	TRBV12-3/TRBV12-4	TGTGCCAGCAGTCTCCGAGCGCCCGACGAGCAGTACTTC	CASSLRAPDEQYF
TRBJ2-7	TRBD2	NA	16	TRBV18	TGTGCCAGCTCAGCGATTACTAGCGGGGACTCCTACGAGCAGTACTTC	CASSAITSGDSYEQYF
TRBJ2-7	TRBD2	NA	14	TRBV5-1	TGCGCCAGCCGACTAGCGGGAGGGCCCTACGAGCAGTACTTC	CASRLAGGPYEQYF
TRBJ1-2	TRBD1	NA	14	TRBV19	TGTGCCAGTAGTCCCGGGGGACAGAACTATGGCTACACCTTC	CASSPGGQNYGYTF
TRBJ1-2	TRBD1	NA	14	TRBV27	TGTGCCAGCAGTTATGACAGGGCTAACTATAGCTACACCTTC	CASSYDRANYSYTF
TRBJ1-5	TRBD1	NA	15	TRBV19	TGTGCCAGTAGTATGGCAGGGGGTAGTACGCAGCCCCAGCATTTT	CASSMAGGSTQPQHF